This entry describes one TCR beta chain. Its antigen is still unknown. Template switching supplied a universal primer site; unique molecular identifiers were carried on the cDNA. Via MiXCR, TCRdb re-called the 5' RACE reads, giving one row per CDR3 protein. The repertoire holds more than 1.5 million distinct CDR3 sequences, with roughly a third as singletons. This sample is part of a study of identical twins. Study-wide findings and caveats: Clonotypes of the beta chain that were abundant in cord blood carried fewer insertions (memory repertoires showed none). Compared with unrelated sharing, twin-shared out-of-frame alpha sequences had more low-probability sequences.

The germline V and J ends were trimmed by 1 base and 2 bases, with 13 bases remaining between them. Per the germline V gene, CDR1 is SNHLY and CDR2 is FYNNEI. CDR3 length: 16 amino acids. The chain employs TRBV2 and TRBJ2-3, with D possibly matching TRBD2 (7 bases). The origin of this receptor is a newborn girl in good health. The sequenced sample was cord blood. CDR3 DNA: TGTGCCAGCAGTGAAGAGGCGGGGGCCTTCACAGATACGCAGTATTTT. Amino acid sequence: CASSEEAGAFTDTQYF.